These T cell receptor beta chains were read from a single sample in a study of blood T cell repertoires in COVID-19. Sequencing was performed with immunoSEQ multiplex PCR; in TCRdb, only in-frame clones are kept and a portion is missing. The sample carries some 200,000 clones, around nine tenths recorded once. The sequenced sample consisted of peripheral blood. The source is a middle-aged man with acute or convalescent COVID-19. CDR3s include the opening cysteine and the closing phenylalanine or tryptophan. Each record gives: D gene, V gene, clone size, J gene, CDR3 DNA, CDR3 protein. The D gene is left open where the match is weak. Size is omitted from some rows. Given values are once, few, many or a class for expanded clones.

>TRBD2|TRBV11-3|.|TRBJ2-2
TGTGCCAGCAGCCCCCAGGGAGGGAACGCCGGGGAGCTGTTTTTT
CASSPQGGNAGELFF
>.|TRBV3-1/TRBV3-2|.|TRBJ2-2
TGTGCCAGCAGCCAAGACCCGCGGGGGAACACCGGGGAGCTGTTTTTT
CASSQDPRGNTGELFF
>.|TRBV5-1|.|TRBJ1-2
TGCGCCAGCAGCATGGACGGCGGCGGGTTTGGCTACACCTTC
CASSMDGGGFGYTF
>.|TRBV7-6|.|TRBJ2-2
TGTGCCAGCAGCTTAGCGCGTCGCGGGGTCACCGGGGAGCTGTTTTTT
CASSLARRGVTGELFF
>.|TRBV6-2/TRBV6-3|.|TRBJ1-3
TGTGCCAGCAGCCCGGATGCGGGGGGGAACACCATATATTTT
CASSPDAGGNTIYF
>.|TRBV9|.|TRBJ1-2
TGTGCCAGCAGCGTCGTCGAGGAGCCTAATGGCTACACCTTC
CASSVVEEPNGYTF
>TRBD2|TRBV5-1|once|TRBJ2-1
TGCGCCAGCAGCCCCCTCCTAGCGGAAACCTACAATGAGCAGTTCTTC
CASSPLLAETYNEQFF
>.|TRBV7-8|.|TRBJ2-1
TGTGCCAGCAGCCCCAGATCCAATGAGCAGTTCTTC
CASSPRSNEQFF
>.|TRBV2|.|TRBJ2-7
TGTGCCAGCAGTGTGGCATTCACCTACGAGCAGTACTTC
CASSVAFTYEQYF
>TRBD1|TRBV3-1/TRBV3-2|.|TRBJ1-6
TGTGCCAGCAGCCCGAGGGACAGATATAATTCACCCCTCCACTTT
CASSPRDRYNSPLHF
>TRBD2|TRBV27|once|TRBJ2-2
TGTGCCAGCAGTTTAATTAATATACTAGCGGGCACGAACACCGGGGAGCTGTTTTTT
CASSLINILAGTNTGELFF
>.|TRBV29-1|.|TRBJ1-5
TGCAGCGTTGGGTCCCAGGATCAGCCCCAGCATTTT
CSVGSQDQPQHF
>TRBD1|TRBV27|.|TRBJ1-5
TGTGCCAGCAGTTTTGGGGGACAGAACAATCAGCCCCAGCATTTT
CASSFGGQNNQPQHF
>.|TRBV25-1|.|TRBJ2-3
TGTGCCAGCAGTGAATGGCGGTCTGTAACAGATACGCAGTATTTT
CASSEWRSVTDTQYF
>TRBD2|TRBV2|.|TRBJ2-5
TGTGCCAGCAACCCGGGACTAGCGGGACTGGAGACCCAGTACTTC
CASNPGLAGLETQYF
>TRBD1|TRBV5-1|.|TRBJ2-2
TGCGCCAGCAGCTTGGAGGGACAGGCTAATTCCGGGGAGCTGTTTTTT
CASSLEGQANSGELFF
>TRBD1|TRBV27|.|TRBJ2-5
TGTGCCAGCAGCAAGACTACCGGGACAGGGGGCGCAAAGACCCAGTACTTC
CASSKTTGTGGAKTQYF
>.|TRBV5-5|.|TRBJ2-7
TGTGCCAGCAGCCTGCAGTTTCCCGTCTCCTACGAGCAGTACTTC
CASSLQFPVSYEQYF
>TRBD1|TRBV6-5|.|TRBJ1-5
TGTGCCAGCAGCCAGGGGGTTTCGGGCAATCAGCCCCAGCATTTT
CASSQGVSGNQPQHF
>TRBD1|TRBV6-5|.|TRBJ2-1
TGTGCCAGCAGAAGGACAGGGGGTGAGGACAATGAGCAGTTCTTC
CASRRTGGEDNEQFF
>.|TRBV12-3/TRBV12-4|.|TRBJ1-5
TGTGCCAGCAGTTTGGCGGCGGGCCAAGCCCAGCATTTT
CASSLAAGQAQHF
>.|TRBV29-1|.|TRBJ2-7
TGCAGCGTTGGGCGGGTGCCCTACGAGCAGTACTTC
CSVGRVPYEQYF
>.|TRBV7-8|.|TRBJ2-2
TGTGCCAGCAGCTTAGATCGCGGAACCGGGGAGCTGTTTTTT
CASSLDRGTGELFF
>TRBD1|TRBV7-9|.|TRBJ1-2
TGTGCCAGCAGCTCAGCCCAGGGGGCAAGGGGCTACACCTTC
CASSSAQGARGYTF
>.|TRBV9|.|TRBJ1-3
TGTGCCAGCAGCGTAAGCGTCACAGGTAGAAACACCATATATTTT
CASSVSVTGRNTIYF
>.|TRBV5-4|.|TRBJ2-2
TGTGCCAGCAGCTTGGTAGCGGCAGGGGAGCTGTTTTTT
CASSLVAAGELFF
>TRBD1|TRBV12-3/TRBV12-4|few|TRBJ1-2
TGTGCCAGCAGACGACAGGGGAAGGGTGGCTACACCTTC
CASRRQGKGGYTF
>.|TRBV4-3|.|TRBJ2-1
TGCGCCAGCAGCCCGGGGGTCTCCTACAATGAGCAGTTCTTC
CASSPGVSYNEQFF
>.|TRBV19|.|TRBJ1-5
TGTGCCAGTACCAACCAAGTCAGGGTAGGCAATCAGCCCCAGCATTTT
CASTNQVRVGNQPQHF
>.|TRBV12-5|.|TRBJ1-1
TGTGCTAGTGCCCGACTGCCGAACACTGAAGCTTTCTTT
CASARLPNTEAFF
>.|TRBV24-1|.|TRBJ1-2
TGTGCCACCAGCCGGGGAGAGAGCTACACCTTC
CATSRGESYTF
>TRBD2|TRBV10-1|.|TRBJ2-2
TGCGCCAGCAGTGAGGCTAGCGGGGGGAACACCGGGGAGCTGTTTTTT
CASSEASGGNTGELFF
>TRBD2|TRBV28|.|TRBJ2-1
TGTGCCAGCAGTCCCGCTCCGGGACTAGCGGGGGGGTTACAGAGCTCCTACAATGAGCAGTTCTTC
CASSPAPGLAGGLQSSYNEQFF
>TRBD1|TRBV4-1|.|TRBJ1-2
TGCGCCAGCAGCCAAGAAGCTCACAGGGGGCTTGGCTACACCTTC
CASSQEAHRGLGYTF
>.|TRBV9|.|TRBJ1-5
TGTGCCAGCAGCCCTACAGGAAGCAATCAGCCCCAGCATTTT
CASSPTGSNQPQHF
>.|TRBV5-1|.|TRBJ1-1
TGCGCCAGCAGCGGGCAGGGGAAGCGGAACACTGAAGCTTTCTTT
CASSGQGKRNTEAFF
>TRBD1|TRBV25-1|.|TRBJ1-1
TGTGCCAGCAGTGAATTTGACAGGGGCATGAACACTGAAGCTTTCTTT
CASSEFDRGMNTEAFF
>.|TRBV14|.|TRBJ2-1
TGTGCCAGCAGCCCGTCGGTCAACAATGAGCAGTTCTTC
CASSPSVNNEQFF
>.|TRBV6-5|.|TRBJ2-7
TGTGCCAGCAGTTATACGCAGGGTGGCTACGAGCAGTACTTC
CASSYTQGGYEQYF
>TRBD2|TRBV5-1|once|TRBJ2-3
TGCGCCAGCAGCTTGTCCTTTCCTAGCGGGGGGGAAGATACGCAGTATTTT
CASSLSFPSGGEDTQYF
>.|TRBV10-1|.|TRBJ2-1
TGCGCCAGCAGTGAGTCGACGGCGGGTCCCTACAATGAGCAGTTCTTC
CASSESTAGPYNEQFF
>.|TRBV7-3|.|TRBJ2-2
TGTGCCAGCAGCTTGACGGGAAACACCGGGGAGCTGTTTTTT
CASSLTGNTGELFF
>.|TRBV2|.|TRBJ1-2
TGTGCCAGCACGGGGGGGCGGCAGCCTCGGACTGGCTACACCTTC
CASTGGRQPRTGYTF
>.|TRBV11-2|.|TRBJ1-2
TGTGCCAGCAGCCCCCTCGGGTATCACTATGGCTACACCTTC
CASSPLGYHYGYTF
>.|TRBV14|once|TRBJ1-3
TGTGCCAGCAGCCAACTTGGCAGGGGCTCTGGAAACACCATATATTTT
CASSQLGRGSGNTIYF
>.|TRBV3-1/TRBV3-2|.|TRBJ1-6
TGTGCCAGCAGCCAAGAGTTTCAGGGAGCGGGCTCACCCCTCCACTTT
CASSQEFQGAGSPLHF
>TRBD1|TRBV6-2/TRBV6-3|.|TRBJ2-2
TGTGCCAGCAGTTACTTGGGGGACAGGGAGGATACCGGGGAGCTGTTTTTT
CASSYLGDREDTGELFF
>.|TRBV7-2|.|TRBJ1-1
TGTGCCAGCAGCTTATGGCAGAACACTGAAGCTTTCTTT
CASSLWQNTEAFF